This is a list of T cell receptor beta chains from one sample in a study of T cell changes during pregnancy in multiple sclerosis. TCRdb's copy holds only in-frame clones and misses some; the assay was immunoSEQ multiplex PCR. Found here are about 75,000 clones, approximately 90% of them singletons; the top ten hold around 0.41%. The sequences come from CD4+ T cells from peripheral blood mononuclear cells, collected before pregnancy. All receptors come from a female donor with multiple sclerosis, enrolled in a pregnancy study. Each CDR3 is given with its conserved first and last residue. A D gene is named only where the DNA matches it firmly. Clone size is not always given. Where it is, it says once, few, many or a class for expanded clones.

cdr3_nt	cdr3_aa	v_call	j_call	d_call	clone_size
TGTGCCAGCAGCTTATTCGTAACTTCCTACGGGCAGTACTTC	CASSLFVTSYGQYF	TRBV7-2	TRBJ2-7	NA	NA
TGTGCCAGCGGCCCGTGGGGCCGTTCCTATAATTCACCCCTCCACTTT	CASGPWGRSYNSPLHF	TRBV27	TRBJ1-6	NA	NA
TGTGCCAGCAGCCCCGGGACACCAAGCTCCTACGAGCAGTACTTC	CASSPGTPSSYEQYF	TRBV6-5	TRBJ2-7	NA	NA
TGTGCCAGCAGCTTAGACAGGGGGTACCAAGAGACCCAGTACTTC	CASSLDRGYQETQYF	TRBV7-8	TRBJ2-5	TRBD1	NA
TGTGCCGGGCCTAGCGGGAGGGCCTTGGAGGTAGATACGCAGTATTTT	CAGPSGRALEVDTQYF	TRBV5-8	TRBJ2-3	TRBD2	NA
TGTGCCAGCAGGCAGGACAGGGCGGGCAATCAGCCCCAGCATTTT	CASRQDRAGNQPQHF	TRBV6-5	TRBJ1-5	TRBD1	NA
TGTGCCAGCAGCTCGACAGGGTTTTCCGAGCAGTACTTC	CASSSTGFSEQYF	TRBV11-2	TRBJ2-7	TRBD1	NA
TGCGCCAGCAGGCACGGACAGGGGGGCACCGGGGAGCTGTTTTTT	CASRHGQGGTGELFF	TRBV4-1	TRBJ2-2	TRBD1	NA
TGTGCCAGCAGACTGGGGGCCCGCACAGATACGCAGTATTTT	CASRLGARTDTQYF	TRBV5-6	TRBJ2-3	NA	once
TGCAGCGTTGGGACTGACAATGAGCAGTTCTTC	CSVGTDNEQFF	TRBV29-1	TRBJ2-1	NA	NA
TGTGCCAGTAGGCGAATTTCTGGGGCCAACGTCCTGACTTTC	CASRRISGANVLTF	TRBV19	TRBJ2-6	NA	NA
TGTGCCAGCAGTCCTCGACTAGACTCCTACAATGAGCAGTTCTTC	CASSPRLDSYNEQFF	TRBV27	TRBJ2-1	NA	NA
TGTGCCAGCAGTTATCTGGCGGGGGGTTCAGATACGCAGTATTTT	CASSYLAGGSDTQYF	TRBV6-6	TRBJ2-3	TRBD2	NA
TGTGCCAGCAGCCGACAGTTGGGGTTTTACAATGAGCAGTTCTTC	CASSRQLGFYNEQFF	TRBV27	TRBJ2-1	NA	NA
TGTGCCAGCAGCTCGACGGGGACAGTCACCTCCTACGAGCAGTACTTC	CASSSTGTVTSYEQYF	TRBV5-4	TRBJ2-7	TRBD1	NA
TGTGCCAGTAGTATTGGCGGGACCTACCCTGGAAACACCATATATTTT	CASSIGGTYPGNTIYF	TRBV19	TRBJ1-3	NA	NA
TGCGCCAGCAGCTTGGTGCGCCTAGCGGGAGGGCGTGATACGCAGTATTTT	CASSLVRLAGGRDTQYF	TRBV5-1	TRBJ2-3	TRBD2	NA
TGTGCCACCCGCCCGGTAGGGGTCTATGCCCCTAACTATGGCTACACCTTC	CATRPVGVYAPNYGYTF	TRBV19	TRBJ1-2	NA	NA
TGCAGCGTTGTGACTTCTGGAAACACCATATATTTT	CSVVTSGNTIYF	TRBV29-1	TRBJ1-3	NA	NA
TGTGCCAGCTCACTAGCGGGAGGATGGGACACCGGGGAGCTGTTTTTT	CASSLAGGWDTGELFF	TRBV2	TRBJ2-2	TRBD2	once
TGCGCCAGCAGCCAACACCGGGACAAGAACACTGAAGCTTTCTTT	CASSQHRDKNTEAFF	TRBV4-1	TRBJ1-1	NA	NA
TGCGCCAGCATTAAAGGGACAGGGGGCTCCGAGCAGTACTTC	CASIKGTGGSEQYF	TRBV10-2	TRBJ2-7	TRBD1	NA
TGCAGCGTTGCCGGGTCCCTCTCCTACGAGCAGTACTTC	CSVAGSLSYEQYF	TRBV29-1	TRBJ2-7	NA	NA
TGTGCCACCACAGGACGGGTGGGGGGGGTCTATGGCTACACCTTC	CATTGRVGGVYGYTF	TRBV28	TRBJ1-2	NA	NA
TGTGCCAGCACCACCTCTTTGGGACTAGCGGGAGACACAGATACGCAGTATTTT	CASTTSLGLAGDTDTQYF	TRBV28	TRBJ2-3	TRBD2	NA
TGTGCCAGCAGCTTAACGTTAGCGGGGGGCCAGGGGTCCAAAAACATTCAGTACTTC	CASSLTLAGGQGSKNIQYF	TRBV11-3	TRBJ2-4	TRBD2	once
TGTGCCAGCAGTGAGTGGCTAGCGGGAGGGGGCTCCTACAATGAGCAGTTCTTC	CASSEWLAGGGSYNEQFF	TRBV2	TRBJ2-1	TRBD2	NA